This passage covers 30 T cell receptor beta chains from one sample sequenced in a study of graft-versus-host responses after intestinal transplantation. Generated by immunoSEQ multiplex PCR, the TCRdb table keeps only in-frame clones and is missing some. The sample comprises more than 50,000 clones, 91% of which are singletons, and roughly 2.6% rests with the top ten. The sample in question was PBMCs, obtained almost 120 days after intestinal transplantation. The receptors come from a human patient who received an intestinal transplant, so some T cells may come from the graft donor.

V usage is TRBV7-3 and J usage is TRBJ2-2; D may be TRBD2 (6 bases). This CDR3 has 18 amino acids. Germline CDR1 is SGHTA and CDR2 is FQGTGA. V lost 1 base and J 3 bases, leaving 18 bases between the germline ends. CDR3 DNA sequence: TGTGCCAGCAGCTTAATTCCCAGTCCGGGACTTTACACCGGGGAGCTGTTTTTT. Its translation: CASSLIPSPGLYTGELFF.

This chain uses TRBV4-1 with TRBJ2-7, with a tentative D call TRBD2 (6 bases). V gave up 4 bases and J gave up 0 bases, with 13 bases separating them. Germline assignment: CDR1 MGHRA and CDR2 YSYEKL. This CDR3 is 15 amino acids long. CDR3 nucleotide sequence: TGCGCCAGCAGCCTCCGGGACTCCAGCTCCTACGAGCAGTACTTC. Its translation: CASSLRDSSSYEQYF.

The V and J genes are TRBV25-1 and TRBJ2-5; perhaps TRBD1 as D (6 bases). The CDR3 consists of 12 residues. Deletions cut 5 bases from V and 5 bases from J, with 9 bases between. Looked up from germline, CDR1 is MGHDK and CDR2 is SYGVNS. CDR3 loop: CASSRGMETQYF. DNA of the CDR3: TGTGCCAGCAGTAGGGGGATGGAGACCCAGTACTTC. Using reference TRBV25-1 and TRBJ2-5 for the parts outside the CDR3, the full variable domain is EADIYQTPRYLVIGTGKKITLECSQTMGHDKMYWYQQDPGMELHLIHYSYGVNSTEKGDLSSESTVSRIRTEHFPLTLESARPSHTSQYLCASSRGMETQYFGPGTRLLVL.

The chain joins TRBV19 to TRBJ2-1; maybe TRBD2 (5 bases). This CDR3 is built from 14 residues. CDR1 is LNHDA, CDR2 SQIVND, per germline (reference sequence). V was shortened by 5 bases and J by 8 bases, with 16 bases between the two germline ends. The CDR3 region is CASSFRDEEDEQFF. CDR3 nucleotides: TGTGCCAGTAGTTTTAGGGATGAGGAGGATGAGCAGTTCTTC.

This rearrangement joins TRBV5-4 to TRBJ2-3; the match to TRBD1 covers 9 bases. The germline V gene encodes CDR1 SGHNT and CDR2 YYREEE (reference sequence). Trimming removed 4 bases from V and 4 bases from J; junction bases left unmatched: 1. This CDR3 contains 13 residues. CDR3 loop: CASSRTGADTQYF. The CDR3 DNA is TGTGCCAGCAGCCGGACAGGGGCAGATACGCAGTATTTT.

This clone appeared once. Here the CDR3 DNA reads TGTGCCAGCAGCCCTCGGGGGGTAGGCTTTGAAAAACTGTTTTTT. Protein: CASSPRGVGFEKLFF. The chain joins TRBV9 to TRBJ1-4, with D possibly TRBD1 on 5 matching bases. CDR1 and CDR2 from the germline V gene are SGDLS and YYNGEE. CDR3 size: 15 residues. V lost 4 bases, J lost 7 bases, and 17 bases lay in between.

The rearrangement joins TRBV27 to TRBJ2-7; D is possibly TRBD2 (6 bases). V was pared by 6 bases and J by 4 bases, with 13 bases between. The germline V gene encodes CDR1 MNHEY and CDR2 SMNVEV (reference sequence). The CDR3 is made up of 13 amino acids. CDR3 protein: CASRLPGSYEQYF. The CDR3 DNA reads TGTGCCAGCAGACTTCCCGGGAGTTACGAGCAGTACTTC.

V usage is TRBV7-9 and J usage is TRBJ2-4; no clear D gene. V was cut by 0 bases and J by 8 bases, with 8 bases left in between. The CDR3 has 13 amino acids. Germline CDR1 reads SEHNR; CDR2 reads FQNEAQ (reference sequence). The CDR3 sequence is CASSLAWDYIQYF. The CDR3 DNA is TGTGCCAGCAGCTTAGCATGGGATTACATTCAGTACTTC. Full variable domain (rest looked up from reference TRBV7-9 and TRBJ2-4): DTGVSQNPRHKITKRGQNVTFRCDPISEHNRLYWYRQTLGQGPEFLTYFQNEAQLEKSRLLSDRFSAERPKGSFSTLEIQRTEQGDSAMYLCASSLAWDYIQYFGAGTRLSVL.

The rearrangement joins TRBV20-1 to TRBJ1-6; D possibly corresponds to TRBD1 (5 bases). Germline loops: CDR1 DFQATT, CDR2 SNEGSKA (reference sequence). The CDR3 consists of 10 residues. V was trimmed by 1 base and J by 16 bases, leaving 8 bases between them. For the CDR3, the DNA is TGCAGTGCTAGAGGGGACCTTCTCCACTTT. As protein: CSARGDLLHF.

The chain employs TRBV4-2 and TRBJ2-2, with 9 bases fitting TRBD2. Germline CDR1 LGHNA, CDR2 YNFKEQ. CDR3 length: 17 amino acids. The V and J ends lost 4 bases and 3 bases, in that order; junction bases with no gene match: 9. In DNA form, the CDR3 reads TGTGCCAGCAGCCCGGACCCATTAGCGGGAGACACCGGGGAGCTGTTTTTT. Translation: CASSPDPLAGDTGELFF.

V and J are TRBV19 and TRBJ2-2, with TRBD1 identical over 9 bases. There are 16 residues in the CDR3. J gave up 1 base and V 2 bases, and 2 bases lay outside the gene matches. Germline CDR1 and CDR2: LNHDA and SQIVND (reference sequence). This CDR3 is CASSIKGQGNTGELFF. The CDR3 bases are TGTGCCAGTAGTATAAAGGGACAGGGGAACACCGGGGAGCTGTTTTTT.

The rearrangement joins TRBV29-1 to TRBJ2-2; 9 bases align to TRBD1. Losses at the gene ends were 0 bases for V and 6 bases for J; bases not matched to a gene: 8. Germline loops: CDR1 SQVTM, CDR2 ANQGSEA. This CDR3 has 16 residues. CDR3 nucleotide sequence: TGCAGCGTTGAAGATTTAACGGGACAGGGTCCCGGGGAGCTGTTTTTT. This codes for CSVEDLTGQGPGELFF.

DNA for the CDR3: TGTGCCAGCTCACCAATTGGGACAGGGGGCCTGGAGACCCAGTACTTC. Encoded protein: CASSPIGTGGLETQYF. This chain joins TRBV18 and TRBJ2-5; 12 bases are shared with TRBD1. The V gene's germline CDR1 is KGHSH and CDR2 LQKENI. The CDR3 has 16 residues. V gave up 2 bases and J gave up 5 bases; unmatched junction bases: 6. Drawing the rest from reference TRBV18 and TRBJ2-5, the complete variable domain is NAGVMQNPRHLVRRRGQEARLRCSPMKGHSHVYWYRQLPEEGLKFMVYLQKENIIDESGMPKERFSAEFPKEGPSILRIQQVVRGDSAAYFCASSPIGTGGLETQYFGPGTRLLVL.

The chain couples TRBV19 to TRBJ2-7, with 11 bases lining up with TRBD2. The germline CDR1 and CDR2 sequences are LNHDA and SQIVND (reference sequence). V shed 8 bases and J 12 bases; nucleotides not matched to a gene: 12. The CDR3 covers 13 residues. CDR3: CASRTSGGLAAYF. CDR3 coding DNA: TGTGCCAGTCGCACTAGCGGGGGCCTAGCAGCGTACTTC.

This clone was counted once. The V call is TRBV27, the J call TRBJ2-2; TRBD2 is a possible D gene (5 bases). The V gene's germline CDR1 is MNHEY and CDR2 SMNVEV (reference sequence). CDR3 size: 14 residues. V was trimmed by 5 bases and J by 6 bases, leaving 13 bases between them. The CDR3 loop reads CASSPIGSAGELFF. Written as DNA, the CDR3 is TGTGCCAGCAGTCCCATAGGGAGCGCCGGGGAGCTGTTTTTT.

V is TRBV11-2 and J is TRBJ2-1, with a possible D match to TRBD2 (6 bases). The CDR3 runs to 15 residues. The V gene lost 1 base and the J gene lost 8 bases, with 15 bases spanning the gap. CDR1 is SGHAT and CDR2 is FQNNGV in the germline V gene. The CDR3 DNA is TGTGCCAGCAGCTTAGGGGTTGGGGGACTCGATGAGCAGTTCTTC. Translation: CASSLGVGGLDEQFF. Combining the CDR3 with reference TRBV11-2 and TRBJ2-1 gives the whole variable domain EAGVAQSPRYKIIEKRQSVAFWCNPISGHATLYWYQQILGQGPKLLIQFQNNGVVDDSQLPKDRFSAERLKGVDSTLKIQPAKLEDSAVYLCASSLGVGGLDEQFFGPGTRLTVL.

The chain employs TRBV4-1 and TRBJ1-5, with a tentative D call TRBD1 (6 bases). Between the trimmed V and J ends, which lost 1 base and 6 bases, there was a span of 10 bases. The CDR3 sequence is 14 residues long. Germline V lookup: CDR1 MGHRA, CDR2 YSYEKL. CDR3 region: CASSQGGGGQPQHF. The CDR3 DNA sequence: TGCGCCAGCAGCCAAGGTGGGGGCGGTCAGCCCCAGCATTTT.

The chain uses TRBV19 and TRBJ1-5; the match to TRBD1 covers 8 bases. V gave up 4 bases and J gave up 7 bases; unmatched junction bases: 3. Germline values: CDR1 LNHDA, CDR2 SQIVND (reference sequence). The CDR3 consists of 13 residues. This CDR3 is CASSTTGGQPQHF. The CDR3 nucleotides are TGTGCCAGTAGTACCACAGGGGGACAGCCCCAGCATTTT.

V usage is TRBV29-1 and J usage is TRBJ2-1, with TRBD1 as a possible D gene (6 bases). Germline-derived CDR1 and CDR2 are SQVTM and ANQGSEA. The CDR3 covers 10 residues. Deletions cut 7 bases from V and 5 bases from J, with 6 bases between. The CDR3 DNA sequence: TGCAGCGCAGGGGACAATGAGCAGTTCTTC. It is translated as CSAGDNEQFF.

This sequence joins TRBV27 and TRBJ2-2; D gene uncertain. Germline V gene sequence: CDR1 MNHEY, CDR2 SMNVEV (reference sequence). V lost 4 bases and J lost 4, with 7 bases in between. CDR3 length: 13 residues. The CDR3 region has the DNA TGTGCCAGCAGTTATAGGGCCACCGGGGAGCTGTTTTTT. This encodes CASSYRATGELFF.

For the CDR3, the DNA is TGTGCCAGCAGCTTGGAATGGGACACCATTAGCGGGTCCTACAATGAGCAGTTCTTC. Translating it yields CASSLEWDTISGSYNEQFF. The V gene is TRBV5-6, the J gene TRBJ2-1, with D perhaps matching TRBD2 (7 bases). Germline lookup yields CDR1 SGHDT and CDR2 YYEEEE. V was clipped by 0 bases and J by 1 base, with 20 bases between them. CDR3 length: 19 residues.

This rearrangement joins TRBV5-8 to TRBJ2-7, with TRBD1 matching 8 bases. The CDR3 covers 14 residues. Losses at the gene ends were 1 base for V and 3 bases for J; bases not matched to a gene: 3. Germline lookup yields CDR1 SGHTS and CDR2 YDEGEE. CDR3 protein: CASSLWDRNYEQYF. The DNA of the CDR3 is TGTGCCAGCAGCTTGTGGGACAGGAACTACGAGCAGTACTTC.

The count of this clone is one. The chain is built from TRBV5-1 and TRBJ2-1, with TRBD1 identical over 7 bases. CDR3 length equals 15 residues. Germline values: CDR1 SGHRS, CDR2 YFSETQ. Trimming took 3 bases from V and 8 from J; bases not matched to a gene: 11. In DNA, the CDR3 is TGCGCCAGCAGCTGGGGCCTCAGGGGGTACGATGAGCAGTTCTTC. This translates into CASSWGLRGYDEQFF. The full variable domain, rest sourced from reference TRBV5-1 and TRBJ2-1, is KAGVTQTPRYLIKTRGQQVTLSCSPISGHRSVSWYQQTPGQGLQFLFEYFSETQRNKGNFPGRFSGRQFSNSRSEMNVSTLELGDSALYLCASSWGLRGYDEQFFGPGTRLTVL.

The chain joins TRBV5-8 to TRBJ1-3; D is ambiguous. Germline V gene lookup returns CDR1 SGHTS and CDR2 YDEGEE. The V end was cut by 1 base, the J end by 0 bases, with 8 bases between. The CDR3 covers 15 residues. CDR3 protein: CASSLTVHSGNTIYF. The CDR3 bases are TGTGCCAGCAGCTTGACAGTCCACTCTGGAAACACCATATATTTT. The whole variable domain, remainder taken from reference TRBV5-8 and TRBJ1-3, is EAGVTQSPTHLIKTRGQQATLRCSPISGHTSVYWYQQALGLGLQFLLWYDEGEERNRGNFPPRFSGRQFPNYSSELNVNALELEDSALYLCASSLTVHSGNTIYFGEGSWLTVV.

The chain has TRBV6-1 and TRBJ2-7; D possibly corresponds to TRBD1 (5 bases). In germline, CDR1 is MNHNS, CDR2 SASEGT. V gave up 6 bases and J gave up 3 bases, with 12 bases separating them. This CDR3 is built from 13 residues. Here the CDR3 reads CASRKSQDYEQYF. CDR3 in DNA: TGTGCCAGCAGAAAGTCACAGGACTACGAGCAGTACTTC.

This clone was picked up one time. The chain employs TRBV7-6 and TRBJ2-1; TRBD1 or TRBD2 may be the D gene (5 bases each). The CDR3 is 16 amino acids. Trimming removed 2 bases from V and 9 bases from J, with 20 bases in between. The germline CDR1 and CDR2 sequences are SGHVS and FNYEAQ. CDR3 bases: TGTGCCAGCAGCTTAAGCGCGGACTGGTCGAGGGGTGAGCAGTTCTTC. Translation gives CASSLSADWSRGEQFF.

V gene TRBV28 combines with J gene TRBJ2-5; D is unresolved. Germline CDR1 MDHEN, CDR2 SYDVKM. CDR3 length equals 15 residues. Trimming pared 5 bases from V and 1 base from J, leaving 14 bases between. CDR3 nucleotides: TGTGCCAGCAGTCCGACTGGGCGGTTCCAAGAGACCCAGTACTTC. Protein sequence: CASSPTGRFQETQYF.

The genes are TRBV6-4 and TRBJ2-1, with TRBD1 matching 10 bases. Per the germline V gene, CDR1 is MRHNA and CDR2 is SNTAGT. Trimming removed 2 bases from V and 6 bases from J; junction bases left unmatched: 7. CDR3 length: 16 amino acids. This chain's CDR3 is CASSDGGQGYSNEQFF. The DNA of the CDR3 is TGTGCCAGCAGTGACGGGGGACAGGGGTACTCCAATGAGCAGTTCTTC.

The chain couples TRBV5-1 to TRBJ1-1; TRBD1 is a possible D gene (6 bases). V shed 2 bases and J shed 2 bases, with 13 bases lying between them. The CDR3 is 15 amino acids. Germline lookup yields CDR1 SGHRS and CDR2 YFSETQ. CDR3 loop: CASSFFWGGNTEAFF. Written as DNA, the CDR3 is TGCGCCAGCAGCTTTTTCTGGGGGGGCAACACTGAAGCTTTCTTT.

The V gene is TRBV2, the J gene TRBJ2-3; D is uncertain. The CDR3 loop spans 16 amino acids. The germline V gene has CDR1 SNHLY and CDR2 FYNNEI. The V gene lost 2 bases and the J gene lost 6 bases, with 18 bases spanning the gap. CDR3 in DNA: TGTGCCAGCAGTGAATTTATTAGCTCTGTCGTCGATACGCAGTATTTT. This translates into CASSEFISSVVDTQYF.